One sample yielded the 9 T cell receptor beta chains listed below, sequenced in a study of T cell responses to AZD1222 COVID-19 vaccine (dated by TCRdb to the early 2020s). Preparation of the library involved the immunoSEQ multiplex PCR assay. TCRdb stores this immuneACCESS table with in-frame sequences only. Part of the clones is absent; in the studies checked, under half of the shortfall reflects unresolved V genes, and no reason is known for the rest. This sample holds approximately 150,000 clones; under 95% were observed only once. The ten largest clones take up 4.5% to 5.5% of the sample. Sample time point, as interpreted from the label and publication: about 28 days (+/-7) after the second vaccine dose. The specimen was peripheral blood, collected 28 days after the second AZD1222 dose. Source of these receptors: an adult who received the AZD1222 COVID-19 vaccine.

V usage is TRBV4-2 and J usage is TRBJ2-7, with unresolved D. Germline V lookup: CDR1 LGHNA, CDR2 YNFKEQ. The CDR3 has 13 amino acids. The V end lost 1 base, the J end lost 0 bases, and 4 bases lay between the germline ends. CDR3 in DNA: TGTGCCAGCAGCCAAGTAGACTCCTACGAGCAGTACTTC. Amino acid sequence: CASSQVDSYEQYF.

The chain carries TRBV21-1 and TRBJ2-5. TRBV21-1 is labeled a pseudogene. This CDR3 is built from 13 residues. The DNA for the CDR3 is TGTGCCAGCTGCTGGGACGACCAAGAGACCCAGTACTTC. This codes for CASCWDDQETQYF.

This chain joins TRBV24-1 and TRBJ2-3; possible D gene TRBD2, 5 bases. V was shortened by 1 base and J by 1 base, with 8 bases between the two germline ends. Germline V lookup: CDR1 KGHDR, CDR2 SFDVKD. The CDR3 sequence is 15 residues long. The CDR3 loop reads CATSDFRGGTDTQYF. The CDR3 DNA sequence: TGTGCCACCAGTGATTTTCGGGGAGGCACAGATACGCAGTATTTT.

V and J are TRBV16 and TRBJ1-4; maybe TRBD1 (6 bases). Germline values: CDR1 KGHSY, CDR2 FQNENV. With 4 bases removed from V and 2 bases from J, the gap between germline ends came to 14 bases. The CDR3 consists of 16 residues. CDR3 coding DNA: TGTGCCAGCAGCCGAGGGGGGAGACAGACTAATGAAAAACTGTTTTTT. Encoded protein: CASSRGGRQTNEKLFF.

V usage is TRBV6-5 and J usage is TRBJ2-7; TRBD1 agrees at 10 bases. The CDR3 is made up of 13 amino acids. CDR1 is MNHEY and CDR2 is SVGAGI in the germline V gene. V was clipped by 7 bases and J by 9 bases; unmatched bases: 9. CDR3 amino acids: CASTLNRDRGQYF. The CDR3 DNA sequence: TGTGCCAGCACCCTTAACCGGGACAGGGGGCAGTACTTC.

V is TRBV5-1 and J is TRBJ2-1; D is possibly TRBD2 (6 bases). Germline V gene data show CDR1 as SGHRS and CDR2 as YFSETQ. The V end lost 3 bases, the J end lost 0 bases, and 13 bases lay between the germline ends. The CDR3 spans 16 residues. CDR3 in DNA: TGCGCCAGCAGCTGGAGGGCGGCTAGCTCCTACAATGAGCAGTTCTTC. As protein: CASSWRAASSYNEQFF.

The chain links TRBV7-2 to TRBJ2-1, with D maybe TRBD1 (6 bases). The CDR3 runs 15 residues. The V end lost 5 bases, the J end lost 8 bases, and 19 bases lay between the germline ends. CDR1 is SGHTA and CDR2 is FQGNSA in the germline V gene. The CDR3 reads CASSPLSQGFDEQFF. The CDR3 nucleotides are TGTGCCAGCAGCCCGCTAAGCCAGGGGTTCGATGAGCAGTTCTTC.

The chain combines TRBV4-2 with TRBJ2-1, with D perhaps matching TRBD2 (5 bases). CDR1 is LGHNA, CDR2 YNFKEQ, per germline. Trimming removed 0 bases at V and 0 bases at J, with 9 bases between. This CDR3 is built from 16 residues. This CDR3 is CASSQDLGSSYNEQFF. DNA for the CDR3: TGTGCCAGCAGCCAAGATTTAGGGAGCTCCTACAATGAGCAGTTCTTC.

This clone came up once. The chain recombines TRBV4-2 with TRBJ1-6, with D unclear. The length of the CDR3 is 14 residues. Trimming took off 0 bases at V and 7 bases at J, with 7 bases between the two ends. From germline, CDR1 is LGHNA and CDR2 YNFKEQ. CDR3: CASSQEVKNSPLHF. CDR3 nucleotides: TGTGCCAGCAGCCAAGAGGTGAAGAATTCACCCCTCCACTTT.